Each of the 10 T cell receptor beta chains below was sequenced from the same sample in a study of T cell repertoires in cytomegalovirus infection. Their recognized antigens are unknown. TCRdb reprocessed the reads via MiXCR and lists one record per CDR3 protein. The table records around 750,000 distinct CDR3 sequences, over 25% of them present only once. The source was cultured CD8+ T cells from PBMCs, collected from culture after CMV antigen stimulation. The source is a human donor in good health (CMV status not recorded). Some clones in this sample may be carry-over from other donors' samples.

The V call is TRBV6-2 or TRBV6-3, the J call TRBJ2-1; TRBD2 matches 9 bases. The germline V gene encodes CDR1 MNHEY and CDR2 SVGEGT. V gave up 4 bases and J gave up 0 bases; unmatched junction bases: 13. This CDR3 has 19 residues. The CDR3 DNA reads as TGTGCCAGCAGTTTCAGTCCGGCTAGCGGGGAAAGCTCCTACAATGAGCAGTTCTTC. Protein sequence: CASSFSPASGESSYNEQFF.

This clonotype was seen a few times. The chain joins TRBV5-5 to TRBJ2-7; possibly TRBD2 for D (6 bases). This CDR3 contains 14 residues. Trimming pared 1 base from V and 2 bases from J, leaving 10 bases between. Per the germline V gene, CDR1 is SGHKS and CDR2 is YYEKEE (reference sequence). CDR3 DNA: TGTGCCAGCAGCTTGATGCGGGGCGCCTACGAGCAGTACTTC. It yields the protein CASSLMRGAYEQYF.

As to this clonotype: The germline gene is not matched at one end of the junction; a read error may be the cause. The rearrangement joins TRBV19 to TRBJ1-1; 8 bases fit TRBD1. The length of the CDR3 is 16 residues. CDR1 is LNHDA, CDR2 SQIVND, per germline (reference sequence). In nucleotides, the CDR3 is TGTGTCAGTAGTTTCTCATCGACAGGGGTGGACACTGAAGCTTTCTTT. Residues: CVSSFSSTGVDTEAFF.

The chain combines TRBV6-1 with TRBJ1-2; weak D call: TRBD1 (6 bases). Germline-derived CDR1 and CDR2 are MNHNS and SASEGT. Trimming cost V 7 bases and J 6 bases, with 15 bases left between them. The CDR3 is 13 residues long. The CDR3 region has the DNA TGTGCCAGCATTAGACAGGAAAGGAATGGCTACACCTTC. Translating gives CASIRQERNGYTF.

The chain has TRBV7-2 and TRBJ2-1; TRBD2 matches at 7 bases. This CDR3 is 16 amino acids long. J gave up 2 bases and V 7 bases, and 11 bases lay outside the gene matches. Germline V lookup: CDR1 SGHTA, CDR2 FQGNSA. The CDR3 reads CASNHDRGDPYNEQFF. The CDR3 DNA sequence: TGTGCCAGCAACCACGACCGGGGGGACCCCTACAATGAGCAGTTCTTC.

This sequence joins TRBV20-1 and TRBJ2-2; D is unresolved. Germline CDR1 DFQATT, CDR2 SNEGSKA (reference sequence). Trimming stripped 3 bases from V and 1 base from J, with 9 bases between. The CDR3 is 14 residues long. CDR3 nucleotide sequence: TGCAGTGCTAGCAGGTTCGGGAACACCGGGGAGCTGTTTTTT. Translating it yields CSASRFGNTGELFF.

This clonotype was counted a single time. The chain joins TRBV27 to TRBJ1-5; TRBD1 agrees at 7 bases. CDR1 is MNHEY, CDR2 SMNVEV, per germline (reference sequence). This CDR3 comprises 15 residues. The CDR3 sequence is CVTRAGGYSNQPQHF. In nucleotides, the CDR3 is TGTGTCACCAGGGCAGGGGGGTATAGCAATCAGCCCCAGCATTTT.

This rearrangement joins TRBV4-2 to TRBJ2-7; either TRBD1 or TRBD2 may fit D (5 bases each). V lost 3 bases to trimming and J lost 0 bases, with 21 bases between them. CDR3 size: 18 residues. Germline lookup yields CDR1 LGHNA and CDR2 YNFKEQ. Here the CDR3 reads CASSQGVMVAASSYEQYF. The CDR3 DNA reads TGTGCCAGCAGCCAGGGGGTCATGGTTGCAGCGAGCTCCTACGAGCAGTACTTC.

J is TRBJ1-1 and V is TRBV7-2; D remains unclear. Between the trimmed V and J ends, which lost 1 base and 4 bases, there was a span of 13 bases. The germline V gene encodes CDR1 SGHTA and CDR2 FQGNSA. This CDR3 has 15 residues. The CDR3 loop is CASSLDWVGGTEAFF. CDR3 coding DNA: TGTGCCAGCAGCTTAGATTGGGTGGGTGGCACTGAAGCTTTCTTT.

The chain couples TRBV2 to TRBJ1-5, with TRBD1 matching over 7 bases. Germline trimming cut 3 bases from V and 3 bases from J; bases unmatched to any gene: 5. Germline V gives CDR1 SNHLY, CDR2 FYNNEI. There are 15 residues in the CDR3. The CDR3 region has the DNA TGTGCCAGCAGTGAGACAGGGAGTTCCAATCAGCCCCAGCATTTT. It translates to CASSETGSSNQPQHF.